This TCR beta chain is from a study of regulatory T cells in long-lasting Graves disease. The CDR3 contains 14 residues. Germline V lookup: CDR1 MDHEN, CDR2 SYDVKM. This clonotype was picked up many times. Time point meaning: newly diagnosed GD, antithyroid drugs for less than 3 months. Generation of the TCR library employed RNA extracted from PBMCs. Library construction for TCR beta used iRepertoire HTBI primers and Arm-PCR of CDR3 regions. TCRdb re-called the multiplex PCR reads through MiXCR, storing one row per CDR3 protein. This table holds 350,000 to 450,000 distinct CDR3 sequences, approximately 15% found once. This same sample was also part of a study on T cells in Graves' hyperthyroidism and ophthalmopathy. That work contributes: Uncontrolled infection, other autoimmune disease, pregnancy or lactation excluded patients.

The chain couples TRBV28 to TRBJ2-7; D gene ambiguous. The TCR comes from a woman aged 25 to 39 with Graves disease. The source material was peripheral blood mononuclear cells (PBMCs), sampled at new diagnosis, from a patient treated with antithyroid drugs. This CDR3 is CAHAPSLGAYEQYF. DNA of the CDR3: TGTGCACACGCCCCGTCCTTAGGCGCCTACGAGCAGTACTTC.